The present T cell receptor (beta chain) was sequenced within a study of T cells after yellow fever vaccination. The CDR3 has 12 amino acids. Trimming cost V 5 bases and J 10 bases, with 12 bases left between them. This clonotype has ten or more counts. The TCR cDNA carried a universal primer site and UMIs from 5'RACE template switching. TCRdb redid the calling of the 5' RACE reads with MiXCR, one entry per CDR3 protein. This sample yields 250,000 or so distinct CDR3 sequences, of which 3.6% are seen a single time; 15% to 20% belongs to the top ten. This sample comprised PBMCs, obtained 15 days after the yellow fever booster vaccination. This sequence originates from a man aged 18 to 29 who received the YFV17D yellow fever vaccine. The J gene is TRBJ2-1, the V gene TRBV12-3 or TRBV12-4; D possibly uses TRBD1 or TRBD2 (5 bases each). The CDR3 nucleotides are TGTGCCAGCAGTCTGAGGGGCGGGGAGCAGTTCTTC. It is translated as CASSLRGGEQFF.